The rows below give T cell receptor beta chains drawn from one sample of a study of blood T cell repertoires in COVID-19. Sequencing used immunoSEQ multiplex PCR; TCRdb keeps in-frame clones, though not all of them. The table lists some 93,000 clones, about 86% of them singletons. The sequencing input was peripheral blood. These TCRs come from an elderly woman with acute or convalescent COVID-19. Each CDR3 is given with its conserved first and last residue.

TRBV6-4	CASSLQGDGSPLHF
TRBV27	CASSLGRGGYTEAFF
TRBV7-3	CASSLSPGVGNTIYF
TRBV7-2	CASSLVGTSGQETQYF
TRBV19	CASSMRPSSHHGYTF
TRBV2	CASSLYSNQPQHF
TRBV6-5	CASSTRNTEAFF
TRBV5-6	CASSLNRGRGTDTQYF
TRBV11-3	CASSFLGAYEQYF
TRBV6-5	CAIRTGGLDGYTF
TRBV4-1	CASSLTRDRDNYGYTF
TRBV10-3	CAISATGGQGADTQYF
TRBV3-1/TRBV3-2	CASSPPAFNSPLHF
TRBV7-8	CASSLGTSGNQPQHF
TRBV9	CASSVTGGREPQHF
TRBV20-1	CSALTGYGYTF
TRBV2	CASRIRQGSTEAFF
TRBV21-1	CASSKGAPYEQYF
TRBV20-1	CSASLTSGGGEQYF
TRBV5-4	CASSLSVRGEETQYF
TRBV4-1	CASSQGRGRDRADTQYF
TRBV7-9	CASSHLGSGNTIYF
TRBV2	CASSVGQGRSGNTIYF
TRBV5-1	CASSLSGDYNSPLHF
TRBV11-2	CASSLDLDGLYGYTF
TRBV7-9	CASSLRTGLNEKLFF
TRBV27	CASSSSRDRVLGYTF
TRBV18	CASSPGTGTDTQYF
TRBV11-2	CASSLSSGGTGLRYEQYF
TRBV4-1	CASSQAKLAGGRTDTQYF
TRBV10-3	CATSPQGLQKYF
TRBV4-1	CASSQEGWGRTGDPTNEKLFF
TRBV13	CASSPTGLARHEQYF
TRBV5-6	CASSRGQKYEQYF
TRBV25-1	CARGQGVGELFF
TRBV27	CASSRTSGGAYEQYF
TRBV5-1	CASTTDSSNYGYTF
TRBV5-1	CASSLPSGGSQRTDTQYF
TRBV6-6	CATRQGSYEQYF
TRBV24-1	CATSDFQDTQYF
TRBV24-1	CATSPYPQGAKGTGELFF
TRBV20-1	CSASSGRGGETQYF
TRBV9	CASSVRSGGLRNEQFF
TRBV3-1/TRBV3-2	CASSQERISGANVLTF
TRBV9	CASSAGTSGYTGELFF
TRBV15	CATSRAKWGETEAFF
TRBV5-4	CASSLDGGTGRAGELFF
TRBV4-1	CASSLGGESTDTQYF
TRBV29-1	CRPRNRGDYGYTF
TRBV5-1	CASSPQGREGANEQFF
TRBV5-4	CASSTAGGSETQYF
TRBV27	CASSLIRPADGDTIYF
TRBV5-1	CASSFKGTSSGNTIYF
TRBV2	CASNFDSPDGEQYF
TRBV9	CASSPRDRGSYEQYF
TRBV19	CASSPPGLVTEAFF
TRBV4-2	CASSDQQGRQDEQYF
TRBV6-5	CASGSTGANGNTIYF